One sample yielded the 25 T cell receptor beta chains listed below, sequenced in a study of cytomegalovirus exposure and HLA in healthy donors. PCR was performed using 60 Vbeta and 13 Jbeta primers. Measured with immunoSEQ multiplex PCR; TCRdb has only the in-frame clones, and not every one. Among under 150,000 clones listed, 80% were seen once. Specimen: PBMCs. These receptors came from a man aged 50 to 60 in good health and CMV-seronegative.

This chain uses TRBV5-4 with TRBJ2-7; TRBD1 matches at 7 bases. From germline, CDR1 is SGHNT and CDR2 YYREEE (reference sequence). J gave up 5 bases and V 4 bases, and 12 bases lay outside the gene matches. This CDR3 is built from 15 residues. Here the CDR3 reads CASSPRGQVYHEQYF. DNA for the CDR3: TGTGCCAGCAGCCCCCGCGGACAGGTTTACCACGAGCAGTACTTC.

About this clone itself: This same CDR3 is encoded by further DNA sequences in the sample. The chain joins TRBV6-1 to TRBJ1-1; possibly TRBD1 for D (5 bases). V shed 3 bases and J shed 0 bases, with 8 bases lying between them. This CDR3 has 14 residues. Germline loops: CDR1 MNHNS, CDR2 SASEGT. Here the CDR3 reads CASSEEGLNTEAFF. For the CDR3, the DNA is TGTGCCAGCAGTGAGGAGGGGCTGAACACTGAAGCTTTCTTT.

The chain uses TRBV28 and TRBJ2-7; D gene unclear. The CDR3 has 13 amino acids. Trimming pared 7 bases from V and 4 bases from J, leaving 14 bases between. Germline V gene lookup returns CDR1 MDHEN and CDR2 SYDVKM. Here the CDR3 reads CASTPGTEYEQYF. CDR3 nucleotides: TGTGCCAGCACTCCAGGCACAGAGTACGAGCAGTACTTC.

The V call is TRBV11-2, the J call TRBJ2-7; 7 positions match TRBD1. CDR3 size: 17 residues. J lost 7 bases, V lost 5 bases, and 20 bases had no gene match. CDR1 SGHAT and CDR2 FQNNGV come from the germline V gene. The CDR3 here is CASSDYQGQSPRGEQYF. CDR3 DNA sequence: TGTGCCAGCAGCGACTACCAGGGACAGTCCCCCAGAGGGGAGCAGTACTTC. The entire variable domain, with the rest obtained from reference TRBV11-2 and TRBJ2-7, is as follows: EAGVAQSPRYKIIEKRQSVAFWCNPISGHATLYWYQQILGQGPKLLIQFQNNGVVDDSQLPKDRFSAERLKGVDSTLKIQPAKLEDSAVYLCASSDYQGQSPRGEQYFGPGTRLTVT.

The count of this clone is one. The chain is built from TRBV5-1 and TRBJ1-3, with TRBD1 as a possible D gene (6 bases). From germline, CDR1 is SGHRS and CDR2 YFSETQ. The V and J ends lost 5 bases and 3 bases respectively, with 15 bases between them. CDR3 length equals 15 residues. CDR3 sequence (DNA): TGCGCCAGCAGTCAGGGGCAGCTCGATGGAAACACCATATATTTT. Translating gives CASSQGQLDGNTIYF. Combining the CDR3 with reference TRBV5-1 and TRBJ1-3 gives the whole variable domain KAGVTQTPRYLIKTRGQQVTLSCSPISGHRSVSWYQQTPGQGLQFLFEYFSETQRNKGNFPGRFSGRQFSNSRSEMNVSTLELGDSALYLCASSQGQLDGNTIYFGEGSWLTVV.

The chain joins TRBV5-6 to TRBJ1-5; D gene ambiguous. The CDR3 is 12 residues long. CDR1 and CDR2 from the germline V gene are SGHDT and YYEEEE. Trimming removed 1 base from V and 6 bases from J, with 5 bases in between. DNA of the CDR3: TGTGCCAGCAGCTTGTCGGGTCAGCCCCAGCATTTT. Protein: CASSLSGQPQHF.

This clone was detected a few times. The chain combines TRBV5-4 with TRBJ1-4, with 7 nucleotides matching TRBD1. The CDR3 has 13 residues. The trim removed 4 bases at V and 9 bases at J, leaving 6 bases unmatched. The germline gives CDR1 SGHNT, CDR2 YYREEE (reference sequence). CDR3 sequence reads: CASSPTGDQKLFF. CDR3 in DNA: TGTGCCAGCAGCCCCACAGGGGATCAAAAACTGTTTTTT.

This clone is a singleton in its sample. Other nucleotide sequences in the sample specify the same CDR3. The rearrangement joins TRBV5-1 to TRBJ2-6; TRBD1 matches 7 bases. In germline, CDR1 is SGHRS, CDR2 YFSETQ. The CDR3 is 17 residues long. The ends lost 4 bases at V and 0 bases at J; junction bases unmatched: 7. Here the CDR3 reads CASSPGGVSSGANVLTF. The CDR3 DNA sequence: TGCGCCAGCAGCCCAGGGGGTGTCAGCTCTGGGGCCAACGTCCTGACTTTC.

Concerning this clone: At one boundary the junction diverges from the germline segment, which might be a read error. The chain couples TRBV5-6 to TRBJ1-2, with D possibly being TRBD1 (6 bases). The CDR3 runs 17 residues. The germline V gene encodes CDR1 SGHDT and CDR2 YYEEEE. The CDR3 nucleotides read TGTGCCAGCAGCGAAACAGGTCGGCAGGGGACTAACTATGGCTACGCCTTC. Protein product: CASSETGRQGTNYGYAF.

Here the CDR3 reads CSLRTGGSEGYTF. CDR3 coding DNA: TGCAGCCTGCGGACAGGGGGCTCTGAGGGCTACACCTTC. The rearrangement uses TRBV29-1 and TRBJ1-2, with 11 positions matching TRBD1. CDR1 and CDR2 from the germline V gene are SQVTM and ANQGSEA. Trimming took 8 bases from V and 8 from J; bases not matched to a gene: 10. CDR3 length equals 13 residues.

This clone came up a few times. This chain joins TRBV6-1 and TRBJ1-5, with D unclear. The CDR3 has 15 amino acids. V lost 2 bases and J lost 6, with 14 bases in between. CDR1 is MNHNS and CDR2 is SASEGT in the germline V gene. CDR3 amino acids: CASSETVGAPQPQHF. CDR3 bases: TGTGCCAGCAGTGAAACAGTCGGTGCTCCTCAGCCCCAGCATTTT.

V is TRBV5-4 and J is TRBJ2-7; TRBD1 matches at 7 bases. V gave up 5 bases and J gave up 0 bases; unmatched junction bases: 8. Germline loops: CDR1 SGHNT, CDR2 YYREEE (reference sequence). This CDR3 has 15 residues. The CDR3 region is CASRPGTEASYEQYF. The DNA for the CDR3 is TGTGCCAGCAGACCCGGGACAGAAGCCTCCTACGAGCAGTACTTC.

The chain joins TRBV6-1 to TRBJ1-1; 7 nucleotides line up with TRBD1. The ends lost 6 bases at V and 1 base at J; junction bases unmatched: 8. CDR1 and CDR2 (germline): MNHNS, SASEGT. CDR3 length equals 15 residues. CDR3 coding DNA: TGTGCCAGCAGAGACGCAGGGGGGAAGAACACTGAAGCTTTCTTT. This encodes CASRDAGGKNTEAFF.

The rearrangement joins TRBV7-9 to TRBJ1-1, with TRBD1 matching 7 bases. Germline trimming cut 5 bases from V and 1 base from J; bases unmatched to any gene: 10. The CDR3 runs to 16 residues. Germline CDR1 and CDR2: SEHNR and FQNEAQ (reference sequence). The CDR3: CASSSLGGRKNTEAFF. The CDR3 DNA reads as TGTGCCAGCAGCAGTTTAGGGGGCAGGAAGAACACTGAAGCTTTCTTT.

CDR3 residues: CATIIRGDGYGYTF. CDR3 sequence (DNA): TGTGCCACCATTATCAGGGGCGACGGCTATGGCTACACCTTC. J is TRBJ1-2 and V is TRBV5-4; D may be TRBD1 (6 bases). The length of the CDR3 is 14 residues. V was clipped by 9 bases and J by 4 bases, with 19 bases between them. Germline CDR1 reads SGHNT; CDR2 reads YYREEE (reference sequence).

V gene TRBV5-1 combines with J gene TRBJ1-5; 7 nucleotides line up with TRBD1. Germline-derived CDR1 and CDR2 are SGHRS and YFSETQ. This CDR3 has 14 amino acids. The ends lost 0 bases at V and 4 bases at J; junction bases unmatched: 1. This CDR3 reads CASSLEGQNQPQHF. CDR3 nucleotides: TGCGCCAGCAGCTTGGAGGGACAGAATCAGCCCCAGCATTTT.

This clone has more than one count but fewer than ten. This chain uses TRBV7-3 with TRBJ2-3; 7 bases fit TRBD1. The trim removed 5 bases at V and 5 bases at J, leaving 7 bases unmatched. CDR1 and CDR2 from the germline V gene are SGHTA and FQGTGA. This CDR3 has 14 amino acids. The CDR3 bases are TGTGCCAGCAGCCTCGACAGGGTCATAGATACGCAGTATTTT. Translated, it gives CASSLDRVIDTQYF.

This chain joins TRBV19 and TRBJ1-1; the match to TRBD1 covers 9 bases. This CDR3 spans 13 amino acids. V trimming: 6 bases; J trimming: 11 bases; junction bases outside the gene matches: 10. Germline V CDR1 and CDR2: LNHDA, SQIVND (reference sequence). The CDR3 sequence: CASSLRDREKAFF. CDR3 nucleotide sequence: TGTGCCAGTAGCCTCCGGGACAGGGAAAAGGCTTTCTTT.

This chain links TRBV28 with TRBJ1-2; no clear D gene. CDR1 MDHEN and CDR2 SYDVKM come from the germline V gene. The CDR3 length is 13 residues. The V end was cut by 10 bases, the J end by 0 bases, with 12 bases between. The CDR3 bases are TGTGCCAACAGCCCCTCAGCTAACTATGGCTACACCTTC. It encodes CANSPSANYGYTF.

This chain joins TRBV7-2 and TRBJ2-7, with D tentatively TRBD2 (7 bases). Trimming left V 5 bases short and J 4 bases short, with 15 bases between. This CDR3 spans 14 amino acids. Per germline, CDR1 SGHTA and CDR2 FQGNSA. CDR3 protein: CASSLQQGGYEQYF. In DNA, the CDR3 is TGTGCCAGCAGCCTACAACAGGGAGGGTACGAGCAGTACTTC.

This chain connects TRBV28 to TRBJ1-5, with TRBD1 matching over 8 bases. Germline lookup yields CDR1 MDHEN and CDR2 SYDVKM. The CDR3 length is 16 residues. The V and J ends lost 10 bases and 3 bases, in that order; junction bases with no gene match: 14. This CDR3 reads CATVALQGADNQPQHF. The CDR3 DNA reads TGTGCCACAGTTGCCCTCCAGGGGGCGGACAATCAGCCCCAGCATTTT.

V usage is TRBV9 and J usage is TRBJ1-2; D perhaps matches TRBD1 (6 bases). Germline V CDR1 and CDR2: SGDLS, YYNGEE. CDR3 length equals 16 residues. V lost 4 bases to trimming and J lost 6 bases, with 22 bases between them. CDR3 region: CASSLISGGGLDGYTF. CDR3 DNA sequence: TGTGCCAGCAGCCTCATCTCAGGCGGGGGCCTAGATGGCTACACCTTC.

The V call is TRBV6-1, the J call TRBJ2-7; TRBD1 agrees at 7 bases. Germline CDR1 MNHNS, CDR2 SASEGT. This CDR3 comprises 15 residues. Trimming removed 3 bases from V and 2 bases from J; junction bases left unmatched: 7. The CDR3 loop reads CASSDRQGLTYEQYF. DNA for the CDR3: TGTGCCAGCAGTGACCGACAGGGTCTAACCTACGAGCAGTACTTC.

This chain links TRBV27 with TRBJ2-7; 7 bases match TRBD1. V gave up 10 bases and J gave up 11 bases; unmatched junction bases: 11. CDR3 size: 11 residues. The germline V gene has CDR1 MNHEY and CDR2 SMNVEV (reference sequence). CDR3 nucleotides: TGTGCCACCGAGAAGGGGGCCGGGAAGTACTTC. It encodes CATEKGAGKYF.

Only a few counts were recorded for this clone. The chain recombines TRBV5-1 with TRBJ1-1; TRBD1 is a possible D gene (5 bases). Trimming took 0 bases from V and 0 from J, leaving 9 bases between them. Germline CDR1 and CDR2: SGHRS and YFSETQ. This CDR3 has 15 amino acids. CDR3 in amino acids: CASSLDGGMNTEAFF. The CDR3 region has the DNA TGCGCCAGCAGCTTGGACGGGGGAATGAACACTGAAGCTTTCTTT.